One sample yielded the 25 T cell receptor beta chains listed below, sequenced in a study of HIV-infected patients and healthy controls (dated by TCRdb to 2013 to 2014). Libraries were built with 5' RACE. The sequencing machine was an Illumina MiSeq. Using SuperScript III with primers targeting the alpha and beta constant regions, 500 ng of RNA was reverse transcribed. Separate alpha and beta chain libraries were generated by chain-specific third strand synthesis with multiplexing indices. Through fastp at Q25 and MiXCR, TCRdb rebuilt clones from the public reads, retaining in-frame beta chains. Records with the same CDR3 protein are collapsed into one entry carrying the most frequent genes and DNA. In this sample the table shows fewer than 5,500 distinct CDR3 sequences, 20% of which occur a single time. The top ten clones comprise 25% to 30% of the sample. Follow-up blood from HIV-infected patients was collected roughly three months, about 14 weeks, after antiretroviral therapy began. Whole blood was used without cell fractionation, so all unsorted peripheral T cells were reflected in the repertoire.

Source: blood, taken during antiretroviral therapy. The receptors were sampled from an adult with HIV infection.

This clonotype is medium-sized in the sample. The chain carries TRBV7-9 and TRBJ2-3; 8 bases line up with TRBD1. The length of the CDR3 is 15 residues. V gave up 2 bases and J gave up 3 bases; unmatched junction bases: 4. CDR1 and CDR2 from the germline V gene are SEHNR and FQNEAQ (reference sequence). CDR3 in amino acids: CASSLQGALTDTQYF. The CDR3 nucleotides are TGTGCCAGCAGCTTACAGGGGGCCCTTACAGATACGCAGTATTTT.

This clonotype was seen at least ten times. The chain carries TRBV5-8 and TRBJ2-1; TRBD2 matches 11 bases. With V trimmed by 3 bases and J by 9 bases, 8 bases remained unmatched. Per the germline V gene, CDR1 is SGHTS and CDR2 is YDEGEE. This CDR3 has 15 residues. The chain's CDR3 is CASSSLAGGLTEQFF. The DNA of the CDR3 is TGTGCCAGCAGCTCCCTAGCGGGGGGTCTAACTGAGCAGTTCTTC.

As regards this clonotype: This sequence may be a read error, since a much larger clone differs from it by one base. The chain couples TRBV4-1 to TRBJ2-5; possibly TRBD1 for D (5 bases). The length of the CDR3 is 15 residues. V was shortened by 8 bases and J by 0 bases, with 16 bases between the two germline ends. Germline V gene data show CDR1 as MGHRA and CDR2 as YSYEKL. The CDR3 DNA is TGCGCCAGCGGACCGTTAGGGGCCCACCAAGAGACCCAGTACTTC. As protein: CASGPLGAHQETQYF.

This clonotype is labeled medium-sized (0.01 to 0.1%). This chain uses TRBV12-3 or TRBV12-4 with TRBJ2-3; D is possibly TRBD1 (7 bases). The V end lost 7 bases, the J end lost 5 bases, and 16 bases lay between the germline ends. This CDR3 region has 14 residues. CDR3 in amino acids: CASTSGGYQDTQYF. CDR3 nucleotide sequence: TGTGCCAGCACTTCAGGGGGGTACCAAGATACGCAGTATTTT.

Comment on this clonotype: With a much larger clone just one base away, this may be a read error. The chain combines TRBV11-2 with TRBJ1-1; no firm D call. Germline V gene sequence: CDR1 SGHAT, CDR2 FQNNGV. Trimming shortened V by 4 bases and J by 7 bases, and 10 bases separated the two germline ends. This CDR3 has 12 amino acids. The CDR3 protein is CASSSPGSEAFF. In DNA form, the CDR3 reads TGTGCCAGCAGCTCCCCGGGCAGTGAAGCTTTCTTT.

This clonotype was detected ten times or more. CDR3 in DNA: TGTGCCAGTAGTACCACCGGACAGGTCCGGGTCCGAGTGGACACTGAAGCTTTCTTT. Translated, it gives CASSTTGQVRVRVDTEAFF. This sequence joins TRBV19 and TRBJ1-1; TRBD1 aligns across 7 bases. This CDR3 contains 19 residues. Per germline, CDR1 LNHDA and CDR2 SQIVND (reference sequence). V gave up 4 bases and J gave up 3 bases; unmatched junction bases: 20.

The J gene is TRBJ1-2, the V gene TRBV27; TRBD1 agrees at 9 bases. Germline V CDR1 and CDR2: MNHEY, SMNVEV (reference sequence). V dropped 5 bases and J dropped 8; count of bases not matched to a gene: 6. The CDR3 covers 13 residues. CDR3 sequence (DNA): TGTGCCAGCAGTCCCGGGACAGGGAGAGGCTACACCTTC. It encodes CASSPGTGRGYTF.

Relative to its sample, this clonotype is medium-sized (0.01 to 0.1%). This chain connects TRBV18 to TRBJ1-1, with D perhaps matching TRBD1 (6 bases). V lost 4 bases and J lost 0, with 15 bases in between. The germline CDR1 and CDR2 sequences are KGHSH and LQKENI. The CDR3 contains 16 residues. The CDR3 DNA follows: TGTGCCAGCTCACGCCTGACAGGATCAATGAACACTGAAGCTTTCTTT. It yields the protein CASSRLTGSMNTEAFF.

Comment on this clonotype: Just one base apart from a much larger clone, this may be a read error. This chain connects TRBV7-9 to TRBJ2-3, with TRBD2 matching 9 bases. The germline gives CDR1 SEHNR, CDR2 FQNEAQ (reference sequence). This CDR3 is built from 14 residues. J lost 6 bases, V lost 11 bases, and 12 bases had no gene match. In DNA, the CDR3 is TGTGCCGTAGTGACAGCGGGGGGCTGGGATACGCAGTATTTT. It codes for CAVVTAGGWDTQYF. Based on the CDR3 plus reference TRBV7-9 and TRBJ2-3, the full variable domain is DTGVSQNPRHKITKRGQNVTFRCDPISEHNRLYWYRQTLGQGPEFLTYFQNEAQLEKSRLLSDRFSAERPKGSFSTLEIQRTEQGDSAMYLCAVVTAGGWDTQYFGPGTRLTVL.

The chain has TRBV6-4 and TRBJ1-1; D gene ambiguous. Per the germline V gene, CDR1 is MRHNA and CDR2 is SNTAGT. V lost 9 bases and J 0 bases, leaving 11 bases between the germline ends. The CDR3 is 13 amino acids. CDR3 coding DNA: TGTGCCAGTTCTAGGTGGATGAACACTGAAGCTTTCTTT. Translating it yields CASSRWMNTEAFF.

About this clonotype itself: A much more abundant neighbour one base away suggests this may be a read error. The rearrangement links TRBV4-1 to TRBJ2-5; D gene unclear. Germline CDR1 and CDR2: MGHRA and YSYEKL. The CDR3 is 13 amino acids. V lost 8 bases to trimming and J lost 3 bases, with 13 bases between them. For the CDR3, the DNA is TGCGCCAGCGGCCCCCTAACCAAAGAGACCCAGTACTTC. Translation: CASGPLTKETQYF.

Sample share makes this clonotype medium-sized. The chain employs TRBV4-2 and TRBJ2-1; 7 nucleotides agree with TRBD2. Per the germline V gene, CDR1 is LGHNA and CDR2 is YNFKEQ. The J segment lost 10 bases and the V segment lost 5 bases, leaving 17 bases of the junction unmatched. The CDR3 runs to 16 residues. CDR3 in DNA: TGTGCCAGCAGCGGTTCGTTGGCGGGGGATTCGGGGGAGCAGTTCTTC. This codes for CASSGSLAGDSGEQFF.

The sample holds a few counts of this clonotype. The V and J genes are TRBV19 and TRBJ2-3, with a tentative D call TRBD2 (6 bases). The CDR3 has 14 residues. Deletions cut 11 bases from V and 0 bases from J, with 15 bases between. Per the germline V gene, CDR1 is LNHDA and CDR2 is SQIVND (reference sequence). The CDR3 DNA sequence: TGTGCCGTTGGCCGCGGGGCCAGCACAGATACGCAGTATTTT. Its translation: CAVGRGASTDTQYF. Drawing the rest from reference TRBV19 and TRBJ2-3, the complete variable domain is DGGITQSPKYLFRKEGQNVTLSCEQNLNHDAMYWYRQDPGQGLRLIYYSQIVNDFQKGDIAEGYSVSREKKESFPLTVTSAQKNPTAFYLCAVGRGASTDTQYFGPGTRLTVL.

This clonotype is labeled medium-sized. The chain uses TRBV11-1 and TRBJ2-2; D might be TRBD2 (7 bases). The V end lost 6 bases, the J end lost 5 bases, and 13 bases lay between the germline ends. Germline V gene lookup returns CDR1 SGHAT and CDR2 FQDESV (reference sequence). This CDR3 spans 14 amino acids. DNA of the CDR3: TGTGCCAGCAGGCCGGGGGGCAGGACCGGGGAGCTGTTTTTT. Translated: CASRPGGRTGELFF.

Note on this clonotype: A much larger clonotype is one base distant, so this may be a read error. V gene TRBV7-9 combines with J gene TRBJ2-7; D assignment may be TRBD1 or TRBD2 (6 bases each). V was cut by 4 bases and J by 2 bases, with 15 bases left in between. The length of the CDR3 is 15 residues. Per germline, CDR1 SEHNR and CDR2 FQNEAQ (reference sequence). Here the CDR3 DNA reads TGTGCCAGCAGCTACGGGGGCCACAAACCCTACGAGCAGTACTTC. It translates to CASSYGGHKPYEQYF. The complete variable domain, with remaining parts taken from reference TRBV7-9 and TRBJ2-7, reads DTGVSQNPRHKITKRGQNVTFRCDPISEHNRLYWYRQTLGQGPEFLTYFQNEAQLEKSRLLSDRFSAERPKGSFSTLEIQRTEQGDSAMYLCASSYGGHKPYEQYFGPGTRLTVT.

Many counts were recorded for this clonotype. V gene TRBV12-3 or TRBV12-4 combines with J gene TRBJ1-1; TRBD1 agrees at 7 bases. The CDR3 is 14 amino acids. The ends lost 6 bases at V and 0 bases at J; junction bases unmatched: 4. The CDR3 spells CASRGQIMNTEAFF. The CDR3 DNA reads as TGTGCCAGCAGGGGACAGATCATGAACACTGAAGCTTTCTTT.

In its sample, this clonotype is medium-sized (0.01 to 0.1%). The chain recombines TRBV3-1 with TRBJ2-1, with TRBD2 identical over 7 bases. This CDR3 is built from 16 residues. With 4 bases clipped from V and 3 bases from J, the junction kept 9 bases outside the gene matches. Per the germline V gene, CDR1 is LGHDT and CDR2 is YNNKEL (reference sequence). The CDR3 DNA is TGTGCCAGCAGCCCGTCCGGGGCGGGGGACTACAATGAGCAGTTCTTC. It codes for CASSPSGAGDYNEQFF.

This clonotype is large (0.1 to 1%) by share. This sequence joins TRBV6-5 and TRBJ2-1; TRBD1 is a possible D gene (6 bases). This CDR3 region has 14 residues. Germline V gene sequence: CDR1 MNHEY, CDR2 SVGAGI. V lost 2 bases and J lost 6, with 11 bases in between. CDR3 residues: CASSYEGQANEQFF. DNA of the CDR3: TGTGCCAGCAGTTACGAGGGACAAGCCAATGAGCAGTTCTTC.

Worth noting for this clonotype: With a much larger clone just one base away, this may be a read error. The chain recombines TRBV7-8 with TRBJ2-1, with D perhaps given as TRBD1 or TRBD2 (5 bases each). The V end lost 6 bases, the J end lost 0 bases, and 12 bases lay between the germline ends. Germline values: CDR1 SGHVS, CDR2 FQNEAQ. The CDR3 spans 15 residues. CDR3 loop: CASRLGTDSYNEQFF. The CDR3 DNA reads as TGTGCCAGCAGGCTCGGGACGGACTCCTACAATGAGCAGTTCTTC.

This clonotype was recorded at least ten times. This chain joins TRBV12-5 and TRBJ2-3; 12 nucleotides align to TRBD2. CDR1 LGHNT and CDR2 FRNRAP come from the germline V gene. V lost 6 bases to trimming and J lost 0 bases; unmatched junction nucleotides: 28. The CDR3 is made up of 24 amino acids. The CDR3 is CASGQQRTEKGGTSGRYSTDTQYF. The CDR3 DNA reads as TGTGCTAGTGGCCAACAAAGGACGGAAAAAGGTGGGACTAGCGGGCGATATAGCACAGATACGCAGTATTTT. Drawing the rest from reference TRBV12-5 and TRBJ2-3, the complete variable domain is DARVTQTPRHKVTEMGQEVTMRCQPILGHNTVFWYRQTMMQGLELLAYFRNRAPLDDSGMPKDRFSAEMPDATLATLKIQPSEPRDSAVYFCASGQQRTEKGGTSGRYSTDTQYFGPGTRLTVL.

In its sample, this clonotype is medium-sized. The J gene is TRBJ1-1, the V gene TRBV5-6; D not certain. The CDR3 totals 13 residues. CDR1 and CDR2 (germline): SGHDT, YYEEEE. Trimming left V 0 bases short and J 6 bases short, with 9 bases between. CDR3 sequence reads: CASSLGGLSEAFF. CDR3 coding DNA: TGTGCCAGCAGCTTGGGAGGGCTTTCTGAAGCTTTCTTT.

V gene TRBV7-9 combines with J gene TRBJ2-1, with 13 bases identical to TRBD2. The V gene end was trimmed by 5 bases and the J gene end by 6 bases; junction bases not matched to a gene: 4. The CDR3 is 15 residues long. CDR1 is SEHNR, CDR2 FQNEAQ, per germline (reference sequence). The CDR3 region is CASSPGLAGSNEQFF. The CDR3 DNA is TGTGCCAGCAGCCCGGGACTAGCGGGGAGCAATGAGCAGTTCTTC.

This clonotype came up many times. The chain couples TRBV7-9 to TRBJ1-2, with TRBD1 matching over 7 bases. The ends lost 5 bases at V and 4 bases at J; junction bases unmatched: 4. Germline-derived CDR1 and CDR2 are SEHNR and FQNEAQ (reference sequence). The CDR3 has 13 residues. The CDR3 DNA sequence: TGTGCCAGCAGCGGCTGGGACAGCTATGGCTACACCTTC. Translation gives CASSGWDSYGYTF.

This clonotype has at least ten counts. This chain joins TRBV5-5 and TRBJ2-3; 12 nucleotides match TRBD2. V was clipped by 3 bases and J by 2 bases; unmatched bases: 4. Germline CDR1 reads SGHKS; CDR2 reads YYEKEE (reference sequence). This CDR3 region has 16 residues. The CDR3 sequence is CASSSRLAGATDTQYF. DNA for the CDR3: TGTGCCAGCAGCTCGCGACTAGCGGGGGCCACAGATACGCAGTATTTT. Filled out from reference TRBV5-5 and TRBJ2-3, the complete variable domain reads DAGVTQSPTHLIKTRGQQVTLRCSPISGHKSVSWYQQVLGQGPQFIFQYYEKEERGRGNFPDRFSARQFPNYSSELNVNALLLGDSALYLCASSSRLAGATDTQYFGPGTRLTVL.

The V gene is TRBV13, the J gene TRBJ2-3; 11 bases fit TRBD2. This CDR3 region has 17 residues. V lost 4 bases and J lost 2; bases outside the gene matches: 8. Germline V gene lookup returns CDR1 PRHDT and CDR2 FYEKMQ (reference sequence). DNA of the CDR3: TGTGCCAGCAGCTCAGCTAGGGGACTAGCGGTCACAGATACGCAGTATTTT. Translation gives CASSSARGLAVTDTQYF.